A selection of T cell receptor beta chains follows, all from one sample in a study of blood T cells in healthy people across ages. TCRdb reanalysed the 5' RACE reads using MiXCR and keeps one entry per CDR3 protein. The sample shows 1.2 million to 1.5 million distinct CDR3 sequences, approximately 60% of them seen only once. The sample was blood. The receptors were gathered from a man between 18 and 35 years old in good health. The CDR3 runs from the conserved cysteine through the conserved F or W. A D gene is named only where the DNA matches it firmly. Clone sizes are given selectively: once, few, many, or a class where the clone is expanded.

clone_size | j_call | v_call | d_call | cdr3_nt | cdr3_aa
- | TRBJ2-7 | TRBV3-1 | TRBD2 | TGTGCCAGCAGCCAAGATCGAGGCGGGAGGGCCTGGTACGAGCAGTACTTC | CASSQDRGGRAWYEQYF
- | TRBJ2-2 | TRBV29-1 | TRBD2 | TGCAGCGTTGAGGGACTAGCGGTCACCGGGGAGCTGTTTTTT | CSVEGLAVTGELFF
few | TRBJ1-2 | TRBV6-5 | TRBD1 | TGTGCCAGCAGTTCCCTTCGACAGGGTTGGTCCTATGGCTACACCTTC | CASSSLRQGWSYGYTF
- | TRBJ2-3 | TRBV27 | TRBD2 | TGTGCCAGCAGTCCCTGGGCGGGAGGGCCCCCAGATACGCAGTATTTT | CASSPWAGGPPDTQYF
- | TRBJ1-2 | TRBV29-1 | - | TGCAGCGTTGAGGTACAGGACCTACTCGGCTACACCTTC | CSVEVQDLLGYTF
- | TRBJ2-2 | TRBV13 | - | TGTGCCAGCAGCGCGGCCGAGCAGCCCACTGGGGAGCTGTTTTTT | CASSAAEQPTGELFF
- | TRBJ2-5 | TRBV10-3 | - | TGTGCCATCACCTCCGGGAGTGGAGAGCAGTACTTC | CAITSGSGEQYF
- | TRBJ2-3 | TRBV12-3/TRBV12-4 | - | TGTGCCAGCAGTTCTCTGGAGTCAGATACGCAGTATTTT | CASSSLESDTQYF
- | TRBJ2-3 | TRBV25-1 | - | TGTGCCAGCAGACCGATTGGGACTCTCTCCCGGGCAGATACGCAGTATTTT | CASRPIGTLSRADTQYF
few | TRBJ2-7 | TRBV20-1 | - | TGCAGTGCTAGCCCCTTCAGCTCCTACGAGCAGTACTTC | CSASPFSSYEQYF
- | TRBJ2-4 | TRBV7-9 | TRBD2 | TGTGCCAGCAGCCCTATTGCGGGAGCCTTCCCCGACGGGCAGTACTTC | CASSPIAGAFPDGQYF
- | TRBJ2-1 | TRBV24-1 | - | TGTGCCACCAAAGAAGTAACCCGCTCCTACAATGAGCAGTTCTTC | CATKEVTRSYNEQFF
- | TRBJ2-7 | TRBV7-9 | TRBD2 | TGTGCCAGCAGCTCCTTAGTTCGGACTAGTCGTTGGCAGTACTTC | CASSSLVRTSRWQYF
- | TRBJ2-7 | TRBV21-1 | - | TGTGCCAGCAGCAATTGTAGGACACTTGAAATCTACGAGCAGTACTTC | CASSNCRTLEIYEQYF
few | TRBJ2-7 | TRBV12-3/TRBV12-4 | - | TGTGCCAGCAGTCCAGGTACAGGATTGAAAGGCTACGAGCAGTACTTC | CASSPGTGLKGYEQYF
- | TRBJ2-3 | TRBV7-6 | TRBD2 | TGTGCCAGCAGCTTAGTGGTCGGGGGGACCTTAGATACGCAGTATTTT | CASSLVVGGTLDTQYF
- | TRBJ2-1 | TRBV20-1 | TRBD1 | TGCAGTGCTAGAGCTTCCGGACAGGGGGCGGTTGAGCAGTTCTTC | CSARASGQGAVEQFF
few | TRBJ2-5 | TRBV29-1 | TRBD1 | TGCAGCGGTCGACAGGGAAGGGAGGAGACCCAGTACTTC | CSGRQGREETQYF
- | TRBJ2-4 | TRBV21-1 | - | TGTGCCAGCAGGTTGCCCTTCACAGCGGGAGCAGAGAGACACATTCAGTACTTC | CASRLPFTAGAERHIQYF
few | TRBJ2-1 | TRBV2 | TRBD1 | TGTGCCAGCAGGACAGGGGGCACTGAGCAGTTCTTC | CASRTGGTEQFF
- | TRBJ1-4 | TRBV28 | - | TGTGCCACCACCCTTATGGTGGGGCGGGGTCATGAAAAACTGTTTTTT | CATTLMVGRGHEKLFF
- | TRBJ2-5 | TRBV11-2 | TRBD2 | TGTGCCAGCAGCCATGAGACTAGCGGGACACAAGAGACCCAGTACTTC | CASSHETSGTQETQYF
few | TRBJ1-6 | TRBV13 | - | TGTGCCAGCAGCTTCTGGGAAAGCTCCTATAATTCACCCCTCCACTTT | CASSFWESSYNSPLHF
- | TRBJ2-5 | TRBV11-2 | TRBD1 | TGTGCCAGCAGCTTAATGCAGGGGGACCAAGAGACCCAGTACTTC | CASSLMQGDQETQYF
- | TRBJ1-5 | TRBV29-1 | - | TGCAGCGTTGTGGCAGGCGATCAGCCCCAGCATTTT | CSVVAGDQPQHF
- | TRBJ2-7 | TRBV20-1 | TRBD2 | TGCAGTGCTGGATTAATCGATCCGGGACTAGCGGCCTTAGTCTACAATGAGCAGTACTTC | CSAGLIDPGLAALVYNEQYF
- | TRBJ1-3 | TRBV3-1 | TRBD1 | TGTGCCAGCAGCCAATACAAGGGACAGCCCGAGGGAAACACCATATATTTT | CASSQYKGQPEGNTIYF
- | TRBJ1-1 | TRBV14 | - | TGTGCCAGCAGCCTTAGGGCCTACACTGAAGCTTTCTTT | CASSLRAYTEAFF
- | TRBJ1-6 | TRBV9 | - | TGTGCCAGCAGCGTAGCTGCGACGGAAAATTCACCCCTCCACTTT | CASSVAATENSPLHF
- | TRBJ1-4 | TRBV2 | - | TGTGCCAGCAGCCGCGGAGCAACTAATGAAAAACTGTTTTTT | CASSRGATNEKLFF
few | TRBJ1-5 | TRBV4-2 | - | TGTGCCAGCAGCCAAGATCCGGGACAGCCCCAGCATTTT | CASSQDPGQPQHF
- | TRBJ1-4 | TRBV7-9 | TRBD1 | TGTGCCAGCAGCTTAGTTGGCAGGGGGCCTGAAAAACTGTTTTTT | CASSLVGRGPEKLFF
- | TRBJ2-7 | TRBV6-5 | - | TGTGCCAGCAGTGGGACGGGAGAATACGAGCAGTACTTC | CASSGTGEYEQYF
once | TRBJ2-7 | TRBV7-9 | - | TGTACCAGCAGCTTAATAACTGAGGGTTACGAGCAGTACTTC | CTSSLITEGYEQYF
few | TRBJ1-4 | TRBV29-1 | TRBD1 | TGCAGCGTTGCCCCAGGGACAGGGCCCCGTGAAAAACTGTTTTTT | CSVAPGTGPREKLFF
- | TRBJ2-1 | TRBV7-2 | - | TGTGCCAGCAGCTTAGTGCCCAGGAGGGATGAGCAGTTCTTC | CASSLVPRRDEQFF
once | TRBJ2-4 | TRBV20-1 | - | TGCAGTGCTAGAGGGGGGGACCTTGGATTGGCCAAAAACATTCAGTACTTC | CSARGGDLGLAKNIQYF
once | TRBJ1-2 | TRBV6-5 | - | TGTGCCAGCAGTGACGGGCAGTACGGAGGCTACACCTTC | CASSDGQYGGYTF
- | TRBJ2-7 | TRBV7-9 | - | TGTGCCAGCAGCGCCCTGTGGGGCAGGGAGCAGTACTTC | CASSALWGREQYF
few | TRBJ2-5 | TRBV3-1 | - | TGTGCCAGCAGCCAAACCGGGACAATGAGGGAGACCCAGTACTTC | CASSQTGTMRETQYF
few | TRBJ1-2 | TRBV25-1 | - | TGTGCCAGCAGTGAAGAGTGGGGGGGGGATGGCTACACCTTC | CASSEEWGGDGYTF